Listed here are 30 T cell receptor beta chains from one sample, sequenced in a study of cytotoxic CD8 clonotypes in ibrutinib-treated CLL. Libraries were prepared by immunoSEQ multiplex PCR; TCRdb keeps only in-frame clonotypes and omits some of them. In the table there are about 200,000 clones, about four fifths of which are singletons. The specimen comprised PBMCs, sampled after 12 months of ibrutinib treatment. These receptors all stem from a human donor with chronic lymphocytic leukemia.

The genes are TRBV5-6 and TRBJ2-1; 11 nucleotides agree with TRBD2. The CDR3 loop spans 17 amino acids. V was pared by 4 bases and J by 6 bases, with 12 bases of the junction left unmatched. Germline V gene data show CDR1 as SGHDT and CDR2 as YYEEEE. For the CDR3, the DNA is TGTGCCAGCAGCACCCAACCCTTAGCGGGGGGGTTCAATGAGCAGTTCTTC. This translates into CASSTQPLAGGFNEQFF.

The CDR3 DNA is TGTGCCAGCTCCCCGCCGGGCACGGCAATCAATGAGCAGTTCTTC. It specifies CASSPPGTAINEQFF. V gene TRBV18 combines with J gene TRBJ2-1, with unresolved D. The CDR3 spans 15 residues. Trimming took off 6 bases at V and 6 bases at J, with 18 bases between the two ends. Germline CDR1 and CDR2: KGHSH and LQKENI.

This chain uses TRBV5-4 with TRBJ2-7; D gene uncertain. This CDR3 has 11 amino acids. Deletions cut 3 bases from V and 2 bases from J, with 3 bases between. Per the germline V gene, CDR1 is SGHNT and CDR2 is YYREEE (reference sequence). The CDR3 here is CASSSTYEQYF. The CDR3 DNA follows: TGTGCCAGCAGCTCGACCTACGAGCAGTACTTC.

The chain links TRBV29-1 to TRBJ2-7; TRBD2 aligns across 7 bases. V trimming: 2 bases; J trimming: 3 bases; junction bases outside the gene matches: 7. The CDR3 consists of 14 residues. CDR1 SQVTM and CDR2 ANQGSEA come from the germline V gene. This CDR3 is CSVELGGRDYEQYF. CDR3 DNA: TGCAGCGTTGAATTGGGGGGGAGGGACTACGAGCAGTACTTC.

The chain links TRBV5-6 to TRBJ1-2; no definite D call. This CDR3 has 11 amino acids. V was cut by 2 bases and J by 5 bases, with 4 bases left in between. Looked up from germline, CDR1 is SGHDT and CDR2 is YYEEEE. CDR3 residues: CASSLGYGYTF. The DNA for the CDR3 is TGTGCCAGCAGCTTAGGTTATGGCTACACCTTC.

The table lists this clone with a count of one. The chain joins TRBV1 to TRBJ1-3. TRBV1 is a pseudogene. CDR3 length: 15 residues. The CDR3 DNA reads TGCACCAGCAGCCAAGATCCCGGGACGGCGAACACCATATATTTT. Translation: CTSSQDPGTANTIYF.

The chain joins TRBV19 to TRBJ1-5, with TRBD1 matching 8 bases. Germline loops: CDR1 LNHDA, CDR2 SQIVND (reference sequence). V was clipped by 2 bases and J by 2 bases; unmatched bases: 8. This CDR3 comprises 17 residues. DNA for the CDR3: TGTGCCAGTAGTATAAACCCCCCGGGACAGGGCAATCAGCCCCAGCATTTT. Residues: CASSINPPGQGNQPQHF.

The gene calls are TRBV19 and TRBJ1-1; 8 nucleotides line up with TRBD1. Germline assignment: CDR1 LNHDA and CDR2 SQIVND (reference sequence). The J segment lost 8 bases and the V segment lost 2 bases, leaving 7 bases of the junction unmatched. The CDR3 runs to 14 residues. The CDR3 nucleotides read TGTGCCAGTAGTATAACCGGGACAGGCACAGAAGCTTTCTTT. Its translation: CASSITGTGTEAFF.

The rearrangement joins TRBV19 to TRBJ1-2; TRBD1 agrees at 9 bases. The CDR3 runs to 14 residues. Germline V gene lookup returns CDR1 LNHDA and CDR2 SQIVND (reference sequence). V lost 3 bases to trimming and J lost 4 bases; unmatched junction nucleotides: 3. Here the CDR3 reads CASSMGQGIYGYTF. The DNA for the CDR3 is TGTGCCAGTAGTATGGGACAGGGCATCTATGGCTACACCTTC.

The CDR3 is CASSLGGAGSRTDTQYF. In DNA form, the CDR3 reads TGTGCCAGCAGCTTGGGGGGGGCGGGGTCCCGCACAGATACGCAGTATTTT. V usage is TRBV5-4 and J usage is TRBJ2-3; the D call may be TRBD1 or TRBD2 (6 bases each). The CDR3 length is 17 residues. The V end was cut by 0 bases, the J end by 1 base, with 15 bases between. Germline loops: CDR1 SGHNT, CDR2 YYREEE (reference sequence).

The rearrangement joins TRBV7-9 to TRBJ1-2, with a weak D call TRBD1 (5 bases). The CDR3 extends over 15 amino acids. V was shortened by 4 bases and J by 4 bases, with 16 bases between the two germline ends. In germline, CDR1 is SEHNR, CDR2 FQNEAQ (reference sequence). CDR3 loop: CASSSQGWITYGYTF. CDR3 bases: TGTGCCAGCAGCTCGCAGGGTTGGATCACCTATGGCTACACCTTC.

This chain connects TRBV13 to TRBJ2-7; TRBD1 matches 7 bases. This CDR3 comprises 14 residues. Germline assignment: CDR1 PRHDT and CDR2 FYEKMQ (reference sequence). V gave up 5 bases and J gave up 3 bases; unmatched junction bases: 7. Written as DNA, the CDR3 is TGTGCCAGCAGCCGACGGGACAGAGTCTACGAGCAGTACTTC. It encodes CASSRRDRVYEQYF.

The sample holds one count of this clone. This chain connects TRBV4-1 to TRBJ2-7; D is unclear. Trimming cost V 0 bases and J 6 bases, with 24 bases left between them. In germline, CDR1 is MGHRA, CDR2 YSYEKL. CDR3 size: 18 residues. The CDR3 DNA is TGCGCCAGCAGCCAAGAACTTCCCGCCCCGGGCCGCACATCCGAGCAGTACTTC. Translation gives CASSQELPAPGRTSEQYF.

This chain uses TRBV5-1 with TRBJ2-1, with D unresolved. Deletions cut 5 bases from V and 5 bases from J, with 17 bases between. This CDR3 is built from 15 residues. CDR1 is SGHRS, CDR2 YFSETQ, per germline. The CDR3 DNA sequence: TGCGCCAGCAGTTCCCGGACGCCCGGAAACAATGAGCAGTTCTTC. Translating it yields CASSSRTPGNNEQFF.

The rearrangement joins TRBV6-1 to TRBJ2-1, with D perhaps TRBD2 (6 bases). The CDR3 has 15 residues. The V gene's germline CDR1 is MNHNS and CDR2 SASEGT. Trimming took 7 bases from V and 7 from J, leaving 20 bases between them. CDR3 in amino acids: CASTSGSGLWNEQFF. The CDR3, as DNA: TGTGCCAGCACTTCCGGGAGCGGCCTGTGGAATGAGCAGTTCTTC.

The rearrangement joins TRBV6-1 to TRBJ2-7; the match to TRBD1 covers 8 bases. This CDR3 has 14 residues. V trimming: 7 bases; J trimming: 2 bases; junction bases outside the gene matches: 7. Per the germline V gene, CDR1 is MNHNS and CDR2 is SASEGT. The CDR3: CASIRDRPTYEQYF. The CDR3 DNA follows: TGTGCCAGCATTAGGGACAGGCCTACCTACGAGCAGTACTTC.

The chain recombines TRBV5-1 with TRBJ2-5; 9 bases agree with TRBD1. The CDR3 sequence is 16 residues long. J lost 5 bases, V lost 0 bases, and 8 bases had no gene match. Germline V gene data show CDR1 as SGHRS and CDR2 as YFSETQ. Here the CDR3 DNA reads TGCGCCAGCAGCTTGGCCTTGACAGGGGGAATGGAGACCCAGTACTTC. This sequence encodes CASSLALTGGMETQYF.

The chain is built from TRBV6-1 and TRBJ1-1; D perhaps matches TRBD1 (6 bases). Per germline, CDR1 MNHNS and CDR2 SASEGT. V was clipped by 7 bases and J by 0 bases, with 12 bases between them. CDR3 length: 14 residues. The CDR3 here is CASTRDTMNTEAFF. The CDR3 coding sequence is TGTGCCAGCACCCGGGACACCATGAACACTGAAGCTTTCTTT.

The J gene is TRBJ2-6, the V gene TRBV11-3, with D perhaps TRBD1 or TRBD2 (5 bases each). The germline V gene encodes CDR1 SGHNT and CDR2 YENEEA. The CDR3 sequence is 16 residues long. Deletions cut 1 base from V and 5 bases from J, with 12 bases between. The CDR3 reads CASSLGTGPRANVLTF. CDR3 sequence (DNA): TGTGCCAGCAGCTTAGGAACGGGGCCTAGGGCCAACGTCCTGACTTTC.

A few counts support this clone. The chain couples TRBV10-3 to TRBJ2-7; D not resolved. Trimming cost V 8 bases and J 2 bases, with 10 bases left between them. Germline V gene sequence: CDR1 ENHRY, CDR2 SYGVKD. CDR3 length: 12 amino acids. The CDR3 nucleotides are TGTGCCATCCGGACCGTAGCCTACGAGCAGTACTTC. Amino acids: CAIRTVAYEQYF.

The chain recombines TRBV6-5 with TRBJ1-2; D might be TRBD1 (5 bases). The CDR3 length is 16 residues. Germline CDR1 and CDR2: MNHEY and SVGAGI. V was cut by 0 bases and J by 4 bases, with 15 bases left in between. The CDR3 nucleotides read TGTGCCAGCAGTTACTCGTTTGCTCAGGGATTCTATGGCTACACCTTC. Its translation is CASSYSFAQGFYGYTF.

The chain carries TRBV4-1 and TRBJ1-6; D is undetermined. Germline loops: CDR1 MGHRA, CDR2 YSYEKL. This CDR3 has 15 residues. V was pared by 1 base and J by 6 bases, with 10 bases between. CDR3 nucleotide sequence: TGCGCCAGCAGCCAAGCTGATCTTGTTAATTCACCCCTCCACTTT. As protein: CASSQADLVNSPLHF.

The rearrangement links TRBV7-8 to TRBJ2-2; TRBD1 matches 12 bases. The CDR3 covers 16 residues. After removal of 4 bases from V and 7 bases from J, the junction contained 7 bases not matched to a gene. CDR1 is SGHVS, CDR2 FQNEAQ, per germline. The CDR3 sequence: CASSSGTGGKGGELFF. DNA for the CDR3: TGTGCCAGCAGCTCAGGGACAGGGGGCAAGGGCGGGGAGCTGTTTTTT.

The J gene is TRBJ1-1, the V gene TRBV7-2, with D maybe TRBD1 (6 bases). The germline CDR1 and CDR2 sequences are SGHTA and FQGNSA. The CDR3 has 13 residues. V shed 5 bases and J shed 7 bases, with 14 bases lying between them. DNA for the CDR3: TGTGCCAGCAGCCCCCACAGGGAGAATGAAGCTTTCTTT. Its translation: CASSPHRENEAFF.

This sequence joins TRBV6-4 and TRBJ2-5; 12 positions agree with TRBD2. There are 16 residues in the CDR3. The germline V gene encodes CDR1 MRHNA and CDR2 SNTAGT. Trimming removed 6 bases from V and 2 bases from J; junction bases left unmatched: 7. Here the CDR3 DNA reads TGTGCCAGCAGCGTTAGACTAGCGGGGGAACAAGAGACCCAGTACTTC. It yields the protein CASSVRLAGEQETQYF.

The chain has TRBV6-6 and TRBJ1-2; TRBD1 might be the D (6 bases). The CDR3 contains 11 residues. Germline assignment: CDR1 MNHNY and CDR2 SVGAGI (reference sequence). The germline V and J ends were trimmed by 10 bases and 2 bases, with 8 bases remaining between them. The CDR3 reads CATDRNYGYTF. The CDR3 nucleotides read TGTGCCACCGACAGGAACTATGGCTACACCTTC.

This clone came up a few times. In nucleotides, the CDR3 is TGTGCCAGCAGCTTAGACAGGAGGACTGAAGCTTTCTTT. Translation gives CASSLDRRTEAFF. The genes are TRBV7-9 and TRBJ1-1; tentative D call: TRBD1 (5 bases). Trimming shortened V by 1 base and J by 5 bases, and 8 bases separated the two germline ends. The CDR3 has 13 residues. Germline V CDR1 and CDR2: SEHNR, FQNEAQ (reference sequence).

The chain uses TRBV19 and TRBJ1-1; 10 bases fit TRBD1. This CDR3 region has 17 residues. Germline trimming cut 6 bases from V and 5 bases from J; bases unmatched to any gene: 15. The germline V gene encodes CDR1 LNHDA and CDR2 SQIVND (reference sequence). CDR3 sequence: CASRQHGTGDVVTEAFF. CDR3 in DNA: TGTGCCAGTAGACAACACGGGACAGGGGACGTTGTTACTGAAGCTTTCTTT.

In DNA, the CDR3 is TGTGCCAGCAGTGGCTCCAGACAGGGCGTATACGAGCAGTACTTC. It encodes CASSGSRQGVYEQYF. The rearrangement links TRBV2 to TRBJ2-7, with 7 positions matching TRBD1. Trimming took 4 bases from V and 4 from J; bases not matched to a gene: 10. This CDR3 comprises 15 residues. Germline CDR1 and CDR2: SNHLY and FYNNEI.

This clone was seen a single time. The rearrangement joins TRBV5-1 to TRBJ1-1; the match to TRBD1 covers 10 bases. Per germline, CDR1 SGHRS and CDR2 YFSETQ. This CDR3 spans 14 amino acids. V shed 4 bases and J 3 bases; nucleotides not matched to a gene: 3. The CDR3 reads CASSAGTGDTEAFF. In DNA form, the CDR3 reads TGCGCCAGCAGCGCCGGGACAGGGGACACTGAAGCTTTCTTT.